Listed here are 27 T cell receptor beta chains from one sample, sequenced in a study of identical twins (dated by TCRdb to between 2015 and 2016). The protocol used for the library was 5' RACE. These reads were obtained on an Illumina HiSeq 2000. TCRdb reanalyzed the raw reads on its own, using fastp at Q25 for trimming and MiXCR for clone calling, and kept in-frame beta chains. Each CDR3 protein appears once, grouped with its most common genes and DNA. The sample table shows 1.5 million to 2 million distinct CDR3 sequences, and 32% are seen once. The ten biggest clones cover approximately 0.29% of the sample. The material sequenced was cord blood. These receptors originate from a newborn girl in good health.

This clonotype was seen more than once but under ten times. DNA for the CDR3: TGTGCCAGCAGTTTAATAATGGGGAACACCGGGGAGCTGTTTTTT. This translates into CASSLIMGNTGELFF. The chain employs TRBV6-5 and TRBJ2-2, with D hard to call. CDR1 is MNHEY, CDR2 SVGAGI, per germline. The CDR3 length is 15 residues. V shed 4 bases and J shed 1 base, with 10 bases lying between them.

CDR3 sequence reads: CASSLPHNNEKLFF. The DNA for the CDR3 is TGTGCCAGCAGCTTACCACACAATAATGAAAAACTGTTTTTT. V is TRBV7-6 and J is TRBJ1-4; D remains ambiguous. Germline V gene sequence: CDR1 SGHVS, CDR2 FNYEAQ. The V end was cut by 2 bases, the J end by 4 bases, with 8 bases between. The length of the CDR3 is 14 residues.

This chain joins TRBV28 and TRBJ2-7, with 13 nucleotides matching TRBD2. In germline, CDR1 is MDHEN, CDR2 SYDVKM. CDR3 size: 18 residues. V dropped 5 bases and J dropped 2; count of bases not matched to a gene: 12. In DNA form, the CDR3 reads TGTGCCAGCAGTGGCCCCGGACTAGCGGGAGTTCTCCCCTACGAGCAGTACTTC. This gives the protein CASSGPGLAGVLPYEQYF.

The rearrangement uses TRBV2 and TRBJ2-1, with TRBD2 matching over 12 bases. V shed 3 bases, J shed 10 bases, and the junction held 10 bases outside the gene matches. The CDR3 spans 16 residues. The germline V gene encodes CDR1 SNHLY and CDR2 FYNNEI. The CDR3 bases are TGTGCCAGCAGTGACAACTCGGGACTAGCGGGCCACGAGCAGTTCTTC. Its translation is CASSDNSGLAGHEQFF. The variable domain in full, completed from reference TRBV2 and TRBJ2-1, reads EPEVTQTPSHQVTQMGQEVILRCVPISNHLYFYWYRQILGQKVEFLVSFYNNEISEKSEIFDDQFSVERPDGSNFTLKIRSTKLEDSAMYFCASSDNSGLAGHEQFFGPGTRLTVL.

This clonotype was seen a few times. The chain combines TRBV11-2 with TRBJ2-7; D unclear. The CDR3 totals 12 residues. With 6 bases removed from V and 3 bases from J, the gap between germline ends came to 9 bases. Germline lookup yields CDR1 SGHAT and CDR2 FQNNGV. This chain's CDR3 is CASRYTGYEQYF. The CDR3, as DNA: TGTGCCAGCAGGTATACGGGCTACGAGCAGTACTTC.

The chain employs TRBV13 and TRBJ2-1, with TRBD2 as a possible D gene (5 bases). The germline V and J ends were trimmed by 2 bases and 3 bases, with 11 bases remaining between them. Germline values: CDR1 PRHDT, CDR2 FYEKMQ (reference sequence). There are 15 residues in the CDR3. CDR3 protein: CASSLLLAFYNEQFF. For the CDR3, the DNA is TGTGCCAGCAGCTTACTTCTAGCCTTCTACAATGAGCAGTTCTTC.

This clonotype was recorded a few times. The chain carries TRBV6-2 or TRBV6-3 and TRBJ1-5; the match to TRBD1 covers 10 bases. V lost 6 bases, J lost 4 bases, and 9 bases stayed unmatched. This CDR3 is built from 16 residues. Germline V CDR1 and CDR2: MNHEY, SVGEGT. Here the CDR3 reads CASSPYDRGRNQPQHF. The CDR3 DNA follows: TGTGCCAGCAGCCCCTACGACAGGGGGCGAAATCAGCCCCAGCATTTT.

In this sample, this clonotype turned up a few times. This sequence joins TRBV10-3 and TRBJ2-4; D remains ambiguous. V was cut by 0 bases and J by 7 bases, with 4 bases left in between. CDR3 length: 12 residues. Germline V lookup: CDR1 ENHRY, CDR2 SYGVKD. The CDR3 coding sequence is TGTGCCATCAGTGAGTCGGCGAACATTCAGTACTTC. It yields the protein CAISESANIQYF.

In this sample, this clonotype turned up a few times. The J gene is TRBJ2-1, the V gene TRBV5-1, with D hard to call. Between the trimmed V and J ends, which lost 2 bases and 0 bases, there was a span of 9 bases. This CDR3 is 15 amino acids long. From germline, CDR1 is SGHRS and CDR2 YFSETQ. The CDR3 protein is CASSFSSTSYNEQFF. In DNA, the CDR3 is TGCGCCAGCAGCTTCTCCTCAACCTCCTACAATGAGCAGTTCTTC.

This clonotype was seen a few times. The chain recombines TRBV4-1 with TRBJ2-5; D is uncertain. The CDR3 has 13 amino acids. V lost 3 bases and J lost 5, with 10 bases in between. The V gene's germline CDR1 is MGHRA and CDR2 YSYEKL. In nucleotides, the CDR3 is TGCGCCAGCAGCCATGCCGCCCGGGAGACCCAGTACTTC. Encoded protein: CASSHAARETQYF.

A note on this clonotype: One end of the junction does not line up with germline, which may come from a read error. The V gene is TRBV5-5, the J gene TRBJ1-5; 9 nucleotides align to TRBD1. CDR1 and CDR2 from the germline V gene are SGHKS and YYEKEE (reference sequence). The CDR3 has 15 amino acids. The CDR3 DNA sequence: TGTTCCAGCAGCTTGCGAGGGACAGGGTATCAGCCCCAGCATTTT. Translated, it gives CSSSLRGTGYQPQHF.

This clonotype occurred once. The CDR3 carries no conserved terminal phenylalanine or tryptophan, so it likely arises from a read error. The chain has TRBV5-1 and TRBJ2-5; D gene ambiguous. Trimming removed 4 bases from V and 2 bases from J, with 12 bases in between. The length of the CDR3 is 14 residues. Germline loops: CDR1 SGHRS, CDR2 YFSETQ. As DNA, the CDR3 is TGCGCCAGCAGCCTCGGACGGAATCAAGAGACCCAGTACTTA. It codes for CASSLGRNQETQYL.

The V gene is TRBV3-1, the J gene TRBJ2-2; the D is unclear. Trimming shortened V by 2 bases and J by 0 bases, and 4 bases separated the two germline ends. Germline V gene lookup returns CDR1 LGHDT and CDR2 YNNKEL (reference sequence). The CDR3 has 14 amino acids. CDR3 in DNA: TGTGCCAGCAGCCAACTAGCGAACACCGGGGAGCTGTTTTTT. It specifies CASSQLANTGELFF.

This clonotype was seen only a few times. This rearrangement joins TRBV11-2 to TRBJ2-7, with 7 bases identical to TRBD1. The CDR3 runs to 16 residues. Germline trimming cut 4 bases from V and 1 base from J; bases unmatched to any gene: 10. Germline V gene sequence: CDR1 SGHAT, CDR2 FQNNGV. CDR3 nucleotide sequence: TGTGCCAGCAGCTCAATACAGGGGAAGGGTTCCTACGAGCAGTACTTC. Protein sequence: CASSSIQGKGSYEQYF.

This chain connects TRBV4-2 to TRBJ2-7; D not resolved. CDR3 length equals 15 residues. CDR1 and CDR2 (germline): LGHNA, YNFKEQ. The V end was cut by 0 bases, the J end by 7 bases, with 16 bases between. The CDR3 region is CASSQEAQVPVEQYF. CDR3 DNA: TGTGCCAGCAGCCAAGAAGCCCAGGTTCCGGTGGAGCAGTACTTC.

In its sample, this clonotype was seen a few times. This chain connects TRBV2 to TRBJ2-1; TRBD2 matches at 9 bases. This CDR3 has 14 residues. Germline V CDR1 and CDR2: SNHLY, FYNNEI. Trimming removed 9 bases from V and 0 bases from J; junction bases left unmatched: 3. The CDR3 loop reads CASTSGHSYNEQFF. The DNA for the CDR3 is TGTGCCAGTACTAGCGGGCACTCCTACAATGAGCAGTTCTTC. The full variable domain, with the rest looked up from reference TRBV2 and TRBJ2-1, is EPEVTQTPSHQVTQMGQEVILRCVPISNHLYFYWYRQILGQKVEFLVSFYNNEISEKSEIFDDQFSVERPDGSNFTLKIRSTKLEDSAMYFCASTSGHSYNEQFFGPGTRLTVL.

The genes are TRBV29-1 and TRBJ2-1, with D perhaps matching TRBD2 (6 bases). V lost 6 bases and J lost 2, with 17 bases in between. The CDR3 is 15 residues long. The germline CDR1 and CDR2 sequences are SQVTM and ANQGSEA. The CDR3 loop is CSVLPAAGPYNEQFF. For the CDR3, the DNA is TGCAGCGTCCTACCGGCGGCGGGACCCTACAATGAGCAGTTCTTC.

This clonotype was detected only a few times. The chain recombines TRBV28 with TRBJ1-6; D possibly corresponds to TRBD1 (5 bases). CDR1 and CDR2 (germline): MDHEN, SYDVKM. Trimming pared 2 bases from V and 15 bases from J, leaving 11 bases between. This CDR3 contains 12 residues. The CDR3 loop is CASSLRRVFLHF. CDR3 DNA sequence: TGTGCCAGCAGTTTACGCAGGGTCTTCCTCCACTTT. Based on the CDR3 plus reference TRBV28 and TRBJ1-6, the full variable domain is DVKVTQSSRYLVKRTGEKVFLECVQDMDHENMFWYRQDPGLGLRLIYFSYDVKMKEKGDIPEGYSVSREKKERFSLILESASTNQTSMYLCASSLRRVFLHFGNGTRLTVT.

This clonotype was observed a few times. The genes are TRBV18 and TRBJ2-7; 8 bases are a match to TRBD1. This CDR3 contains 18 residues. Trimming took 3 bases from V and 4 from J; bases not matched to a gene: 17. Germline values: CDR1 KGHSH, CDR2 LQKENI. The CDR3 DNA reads TGTGCCAGCTCACCCCCCTTGACGGACAGGGAGTCTCTGTACGAGCAGTACTTC. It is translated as CASSPPLTDRESLYEQYF.

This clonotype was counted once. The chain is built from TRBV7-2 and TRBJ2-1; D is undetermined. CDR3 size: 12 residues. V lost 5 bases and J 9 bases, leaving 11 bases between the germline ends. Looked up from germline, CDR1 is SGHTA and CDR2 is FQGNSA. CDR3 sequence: CASSARSGEQFF. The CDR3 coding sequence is TGTGCCAGCAGCGCTCGTTCTGGTGAGCAGTTCTTC.

The CDR3 DNA follows: TGTGCCAGCAGTTACTCCGGGCAGCCCGAGGCTTTCTTT. It yields the protein CASSYSGQPEAFF. The chain carries TRBV6-5 and TRBJ1-1; D is uncertain. Between the trimmed V and J ends, which lost 0 bases and 11 bases, there was a span of 13 bases. Germline-derived CDR1 and CDR2 are MNHEY and SVGAGI. The length of the CDR3 is 13 residues.

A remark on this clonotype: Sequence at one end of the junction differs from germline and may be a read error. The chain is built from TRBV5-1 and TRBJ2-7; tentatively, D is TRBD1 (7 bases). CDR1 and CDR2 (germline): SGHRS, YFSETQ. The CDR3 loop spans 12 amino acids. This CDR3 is CASRGGQYGQYF. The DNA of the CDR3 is TGCGCCAGCAGGGGGGGACAGTACGGGCAGTACTTC.

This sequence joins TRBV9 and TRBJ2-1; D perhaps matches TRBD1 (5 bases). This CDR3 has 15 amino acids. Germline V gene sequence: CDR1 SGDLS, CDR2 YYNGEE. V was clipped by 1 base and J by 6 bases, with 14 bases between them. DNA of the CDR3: TGTGCCAGCAGCGTATGGGCAGGGTATAGCAATGAGCAGTTCTTC. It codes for CASSVWAGYSNEQFF.

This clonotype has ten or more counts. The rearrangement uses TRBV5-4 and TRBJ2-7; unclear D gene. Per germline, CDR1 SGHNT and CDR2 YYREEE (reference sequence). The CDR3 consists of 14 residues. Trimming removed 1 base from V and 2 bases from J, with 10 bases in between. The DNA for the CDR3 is TGTGCCAGCAGCTTGTCCGGGTCCACCTACGAGCAGTACTTC. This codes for CASSLSGSTYEQYF.

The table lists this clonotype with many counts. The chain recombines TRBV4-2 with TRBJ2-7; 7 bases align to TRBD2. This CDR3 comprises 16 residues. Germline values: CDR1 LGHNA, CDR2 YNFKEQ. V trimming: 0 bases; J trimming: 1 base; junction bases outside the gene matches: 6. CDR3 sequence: CASSQEERERSYEQYF. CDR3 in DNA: TGTGCCAGCAGCCAAGAGGAGCGGGAAAGGTCCTACGAGCAGTACTTC.

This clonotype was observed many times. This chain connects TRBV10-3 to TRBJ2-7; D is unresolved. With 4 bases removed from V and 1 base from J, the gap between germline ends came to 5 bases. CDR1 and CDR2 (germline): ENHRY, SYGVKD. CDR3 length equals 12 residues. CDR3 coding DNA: TGTGCCATCAGTGGCTCGTCCTACGAGCAGTACTTC. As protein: CAISGSSYEQYF.

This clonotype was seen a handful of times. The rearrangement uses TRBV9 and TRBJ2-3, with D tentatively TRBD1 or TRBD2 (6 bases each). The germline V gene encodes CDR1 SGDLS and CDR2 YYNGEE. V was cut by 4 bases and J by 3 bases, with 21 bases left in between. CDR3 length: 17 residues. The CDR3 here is CASSPVVRGVSTDTQYF. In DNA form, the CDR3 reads TGTGCCAGCAGCCCGGTGGTGAGGGGGGTTTCGACAGATACGCAGTATTTT.